The text below deals with one TCR beta chain. TCRdb keeps only in-frame clones here, not all; method: immunoSEQ multiplex PCR. Among 500,000 to 550,000 clones, approximately 78% were seen once, and the ten largest hold approximately 0.013%. Germline lookup yields CDR1 SGHVS and CDR2 FQNEAQ. The CDR3 consists of 14 residues. Trimming removed 5 bases from V and 0 bases from J; junction bases left unmatched: 3. The sample originates from a study of shared T cell receptors in the human thymus. These sequences were also reported in another study, on human thymus T cells.

V usage is TRBV7-8 and J usage is TRBJ2-7, with TRBD1 identical over 8 bases. The sequenced sample was thymocytes. The sequence was collected from a boy in the first two years of life with a congenital heart defect. The CDR3 is CASSMDRDSYEQYF. DNA of the CDR3: TGTGCCAGCAGCATGGACAGGGACTCCTACGAGCAGTACTTC.